This TCR beta chain was found in a study of spatial heterogeneity in lung cancer. Overall study context: A consistent excess of beta-chain over alpha-chain sequences was detected.

Described time point: sample taken at primary tumor resection. Unsorted tumor, nontumor lung tissue or cryopreserved PBMC supplied the whole RNA. The donors, about 78 patients with untreated early-stage non-small cell lung cancer, provided the samples. V dropped 4 bases and J dropped 4 bases, with 13 bases sitting between them. Germline assignment: CDR1 LNHDA and CDR2 SQIVND (reference sequence). This CDR3 has 14 amino acids. This clonotype was detected many times. In a library made to pick up alpha chains, this beta chain is a stray read with a size that means little. TCR cDNA molecules were tagged individually, and each one carried a unique molecular identifier. One entry per CDR3 protein, called by TCRdb with MiXCR from the 5' RACE reads. The repertoire holds about 2,600 distinct CDR3 sequences, with nearly 4.5% as singletons.

The gene calls are TRBV19 and TRBJ1-2; TRBD1 is a possible D gene (6 bases). Sequenced material: normal lung tissue next to the tumor, taken at surgery. The sequence came from a female donor with early-stage non-small cell lung cancer. Written as DNA, the CDR3 is TGTGCCAGTAGTAACCCAGGGGTCCGCTATGGCTACACCTTC. As protein: CASSNPGVRYGYTF.